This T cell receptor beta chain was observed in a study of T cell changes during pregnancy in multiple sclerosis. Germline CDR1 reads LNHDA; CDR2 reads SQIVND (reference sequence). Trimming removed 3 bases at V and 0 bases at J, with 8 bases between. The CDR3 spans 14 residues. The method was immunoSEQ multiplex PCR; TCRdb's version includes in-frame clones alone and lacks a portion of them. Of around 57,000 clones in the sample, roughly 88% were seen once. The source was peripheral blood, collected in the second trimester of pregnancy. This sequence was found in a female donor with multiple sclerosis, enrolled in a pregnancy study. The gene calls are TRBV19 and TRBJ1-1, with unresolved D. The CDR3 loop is CASSISVVNTEAFF. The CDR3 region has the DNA TGTGCCAGTAGTATTAGTGTGGTGAACACTGAAGCTTTCTTT.